These 32 T cell receptor beta chains came from one sample sequenced in a study of T-cell memory formation after mild COVID-19. MiXCR was run by TCRdb on the 5' RACE reads, yielding one entry per CDR3 protein. Counted here are roughly 110,000 distinct CDR3 sequences, around 14% occurring once; the ten biggest clones make up less than 40%. The sequencing input was PBMCs or a T cell subset sorted from them (not recorded which). These receptors were collected from a man between 18 and 35 years old who had mild COVID-19 (a few samples of this study predate the infection). Cell type and time point are not known.

This clonotype was observed a single time. The chain joins TRBV20-1 to TRBJ2-3; weak D call: TRBD2 (8 bases). Germline CDR1 reads DFQATT; CDR2 reads SNEGSKA (reference sequence). The V and J ends lost 5 bases and 5 bases respectively, with 17 bases between them. The length of the CDR3 is 14 residues. The CDR3 reads CSALAGQPLDTQYF. The CDR3 bases are TGCAGTGCTTTAGCGGGACAGCCCCTAGATACGCAGTATTTT.

This clonotype was seen a few times. The chain joins TRBV6-9 to TRBJ1-5, with no clear D. The germline V gene has CDR1 MNHGY and CDR2 SVAAGI. There are 13 residues in the CDR3. Trimming stripped 4 bases from V and 4 bases from J, with 8 bases between. The DNA of the CDR3 is TGTGCCAGCAGTTTCGAGCGAAATCAGCCCCAGCATTTT. This translates into CASSFERNQPQHF.

This rearrangement joins TRBV4-1 to TRBJ1-6; D call uncertain. The CDR3 spans 15 residues. Germline values: CDR1 MGHRA, CDR2 YSYEKL. V was trimmed by 4 bases and J by 6 bases, leaving 13 bases between them. In DNA form, the CDR3 reads TGCGCCAGCAGCCGTCTAGGACTGGGTAATTCACCCCTCCACTTT. Translating it yields CASSRLGLGNSPLHF.

A few counts support this clonotype. The V and J genes are TRBV11-2 and TRBJ2-1; TRBD2 aligns across 7 bases. The J segment lost 5 bases and the V segment lost 1 base, leaving 11 bases of the junction unmatched. Looked up from germline, CDR1 is SGHAT and CDR2 is FQNNGV. This CDR3 spans 17 amino acids. The CDR3 protein is CASSLGKIAGIDNEQFF. CDR3 nucleotide sequence: TGTGCCAGCAGCTTAGGGAAAATAGCGGGCATCGACAATGAGCAGTTCTTC.

This clonotype was counted only a few times. The chain has TRBV28 and TRBJ2-6; a possible D gene is TRBD1 (6 bases). The CDR3 is made up of 15 amino acids. Germline loops: CDR1 MDHEN, CDR2 SYDVKM. V lost 7 bases, J lost 0 bases, and 10 bases lay in between. Here the CDR3 DNA reads TGTGCCAGCACCGGGACAAACTCTGGGGCCAACGTCCTGACTTTC. Protein product: CASTGTNSGANVLTF. Complete variable domain (other parts from reference TRBV28 and TRBJ2-6): DVKVTQSSRYLVKRTGEKVFLECVQDMDHENMFWYRQDPGLGLRLIYFSYDVKMKEKGDIPEGYSVSREKKERFSLILESASTNQTSMYLCASTGTNSGANVLTFGAGSRLTVL.

This chain uses TRBV7-9 with TRBJ2-3; no firm D call. CDR1 is SEHNR and CDR2 is FQNEAQ in the germline V gene (reference sequence). Trimming stripped 5 bases from V and 0 bases from J, with 15 bases between. The CDR3 consists of 16 residues. DNA for the CDR3: TGTGCCAGCAGCCAACCGACTGTGACTAGCACAGATACGCAGTATTTT. This translates into CASSQPTVTSTDTQYF. Full variable domain (outside the CDR3, taken from reference TRBV7-9 and TRBJ2-3): DTGVSQNPRHKITKRGQNVTFRCDPISEHNRLYWYRQTLGQGPEFLTYFQNEAQLEKSRLLSDRFSAERPKGSFSTLEIQRTEQGDSAMYLCASSQPTVTSTDTQYFGPGTRLTVL.

This clonotype came up a few times. The chain employs TRBV3-1 and TRBJ1-1; TRBD1 is a possible D gene (5 bases). The CDR3 contains 14 residues. In germline, CDR1 is LGHDT, CDR2 YNNKEL (reference sequence). The V end lost 4 bases, the J end lost 0 bases, and 9 bases lay between the germline ends. The CDR3 DNA sequence: TGTGCCAGCAGCCCGACAGACATGAACACTGAAGCTTTCTTT. It is translated as CASSPTDMNTEAFF.

J is TRBJ2-1 and V is TRBV2; 11 bases line up with TRBD2. Losses at the gene ends were 6 bases for V and 6 bases for J; bases not matched to a gene: 10. The CDR3 spans 16 residues. CDR1 and CDR2 (germline): SNHLY, FYNNEI. In DNA, the CDR3 is TGTGCCAGCAGCCAGTTGACTAGCGGGGCCTTCAATGAGCAGTTCTTC. This translates into CASSQLTSGAFNEQFF.

The gene calls are TRBV3-1 and TRBJ1-2, with D possibly being TRBD1 (6 bases). Trimming stripped 1 base from V and 7 bases from J, with 19 bases between. CDR3 length: 16 amino acids. Germline assignment: CDR1 LGHDT and CDR2 YNNKEL (reference sequence). This chain's CDR3 is CASSQASWGPKGGYTF. The CDR3, as DNA: TGTGCCAGCAGCCAAGCGTCCTGGGGGCCCAAGGGTGGCTACACCTTC.

This sequence joins TRBV19 and TRBJ2-1; 8 bases map to TRBD2. Looked up from germline, CDR1 is LNHDA and CDR2 is SQIVND (reference sequence). The CDR3 length is 14 residues. Losses at the gene ends were 6 bases for V and 0 bases for J; bases not matched to a gene: 1. CDR3 protein: CASSGTSSYNEQFF. CDR3 bases: TGTGCCAGTAGCGGGACTAGCTCCTACAATGAGCAGTTCTTC.

This clonotype has a handful of counts. This chain uses TRBV6-2 or TRBV6-3 with TRBJ2-3; 7 bases agree with TRBD1. CDR3 length equals 13 residues. CDR1 is MNHEY and CDR2 is SVGEGT in the germline V gene. Germline trimming cut 7 bases from V and 4 bases from J; bases unmatched to any gene: 5. CDR3 DNA sequence: TGTGCCAGCAACAGGGGTCTGGCAGATACGCAGTATTTT. Its protein product is CASNRGLADTQYF.

This clonotype appeared many times. This chain links TRBV4-3 with TRBJ2-1; TRBD1 aligns across 8 bases. Germline V gene data show CDR1 as LGHNA and CDR2 as YSLEER. This CDR3 is built from 17 residues. Losses at the gene ends were 1 base for V and 0 bases for J; bases not matched to a gene: 5. Written as DNA, the CDR3 is TGCGCCAGCAGCCAAGTACTCGGGACAGGCTCCTACAATGAGCAGTTCTTC. Its protein is CASSQVLGTGSYNEQFF.

A few counts support this clonotype. The chain carries TRBV6-5 and TRBJ2-3; possibly TRBD1 for D (5 bases). CDR1 is MNHEY, CDR2 SVGAGI, per germline. V lost 1 base, J lost 2 bases, and 10 bases lay in between. CDR3 size: 15 residues. CDR3 region: CASSYFAGSTDTQYF. The CDR3, as DNA: TGTGCCAGCAGTTACTTTGCAGGGTCCACAGATACGCAGTATTTT.

This clonotype was counted between two and nine times. This sequence joins TRBV7-9 and TRBJ2-6; D gene uncertain. There are 14 residues in the CDR3. V gave up 5 bases and J gave up 0 bases, with 5 bases separating them. Germline-derived CDR1 and CDR2 are SEHNR and FQNEAQ (reference sequence). This chain's CDR3 is CASSQSSGANVLTF. CDR3 nucleotides: TGTGCCAGCAGCCAGAGCTCTGGGGCCAACGTCCTGACTTTC.

V gene TRBV7-9 combines with J gene TRBJ2-5; D tentatively reads TRBD1 or TRBD2 (6 bases each). This CDR3 contains 12 residues. V lost 8 bases and J lost 3, with 10 bases in between. The germline CDR1 and CDR2 sequences are SEHNR and FQNEAQ (reference sequence). The CDR3 here is CASGGPEETQYF. CDR3 coding DNA: TGTGCCAGCGGGGGGCCGGAAGAGACCCAGTACTTC.

This clonotype has just a few counts. CDR3 sequence reads: CASSAPGILGETQYF. The CDR3 DNA is TGTGCCAGCAGCGCACCGGGCATCCTAGGGGAGACCCAGTACTTC. The chain uses TRBV13 and TRBJ2-5, with unresolved D. The CDR3 is 15 amino acids. The V gene lost 5 bases and the J gene lost 5 bases, with 18 bases spanning the gap. Germline V gene lookup returns CDR1 PRHDT and CDR2 FYEKMQ (reference sequence). Together with reference TRBV13 and TRBJ2-5, the CDR3 gives the full variable domain: AAGVIQSPRHLIKEKRETATLKCYPIPRHDTVYWYQQGPGQDPQFLISFYEKMQSDKGSIPDRFSAQQFSDYHSELNMSSLELGDSALYFCASSAPGILGETQYFGPGTRLLVL.

This clonotype has more than one count but fewer than ten. The J gene is TRBJ1-1, the V gene TRBV4-3, with D possibly being TRBD1 (6 bases). Trimming shortened V by 3 bases and J by 4 bases, and 12 bases separated the two germline ends. CDR1 is LGHNA and CDR2 is YSLEER in the germline V gene. CDR3 length: 14 amino acids. This CDR3 is CASSQSGTTTEAFF. The DNA of the CDR3 is TGCGCCAGCAGCCAGTCCGGGACAACCACTGAAGCTTTCTTT.

V is TRBV28 and J is TRBJ1-6; the D gene is possibly TRBD1 (6 bases). Germline CDR1 MDHEN, CDR2 SYDVKM. V shed 5 bases and J shed 4 bases, with 12 bases lying between them. CDR3 length: 15 amino acids. The DNA of the CDR3 is TGTGCCAGCAGTACCCGGGGGCCTTATAATTCACCCCTCCACTTT. Its translation is CASSTRGPYNSPLHF.

The rearrangement links TRBV7-9 to TRBJ2-1; D is tentatively TRBD1 or TRBD2 (5 bases each). This CDR3 region has 13 residues. From germline, CDR1 is SEHNR and CDR2 FQNEAQ (reference sequence). Trimming pared 3 bases from V and 4 bases from J, leaving 7 bases between. The CDR3 DNA sequence: TGTGCCAGCAGCTTGGGACGTTACAATGAGCAGTTCTTC. Its protein product is CASSLGRYNEQFF.

This clonotype was seen a few times. V is TRBV29-1 and J is TRBJ1-1, with TRBD1 as a possible D gene (5 bases). Germline values: CDR1 SQVTM, CDR2 ANQGSEA. The V end was cut by 6 bases, the J end by 5 bases, with 10 bases between. The CDR3 length is 11 residues. CDR3 nucleotide sequence: TGCAGCGTGGTCCGACAGACTGAAGCTTTCTTT. Its translation: CSVVRQTEAFF.

The V and J genes are TRBV24-1 and TRBJ2-7, with 9 bases lining up with TRBD1. The trim removed 3 bases at V and 5 bases at J, leaving 10 bases unmatched. The CDR3 consists of 16 residues. Germline CDR1 reads KGHDR; CDR2 reads SFDVKD. CDR3 bases: TGTGCCACCAGTGATGGCACAGGGGGCTACGCGGACGAGCAGTACTTC. Translated: CATSDGTGGYADEQYF.

The rearrangement joins TRBV12-3 or TRBV12-4 to TRBJ1-2; perhaps TRBD1 as D (6 bases). The V and J ends lost 5 bases and 4 bases respectively, with 11 bases between them. The CDR3 has 13 amino acids. Here the CDR3 reads CASSAGHIYGYTF. The CDR3 DNA sequence: TGTGCCAGCAGTGCGGGACATATCTATGGCTACACCTTC.

The rearrangement joins TRBV6-5 to TRBJ2-1; tentatively, D is TRBD2 (6 bases). The CDR3 runs to 12 residues. Per germline, CDR1 MNHEY and CDR2 SVGAGI. Trimming removed 6 bases from V and 10 bases from J, with 13 bases in between. The CDR3 reads CASSLGGAEQFF. CDR3 bases: TGTGCCAGCAGCCTGGGGGGAGCGGAGCAGTTCTTC.

V is TRBV27 and J is TRBJ2-7, with D possibly being TRBD1 (7 bases). There are 14 residues in the CDR3. V lost 6 bases to trimming and J lost 0 bases, with 12 bases between them. Looked up from germline, CDR1 is MNHEY and CDR2 is SMNVEV (reference sequence). This chain's CDR3 is CASSRGTASYEQYF. The DNA for the CDR3 is TGTGCCAGCAGCCGCGGGACAGCCTCCTACGAGCAGTACTTC.

The chain links TRBV7-9 to TRBJ1-1; D call uncertain. This CDR3 has 18 residues. The germline CDR1 and CDR2 sequences are SEHNR and FQNEAQ (reference sequence). Trimming left V 0 bases short and J 7 bases short, with 24 bases between. The CDR3 DNA is TGTGCCAGCAGCTTAGCGGCCGTCCCCCGCGGAGGGCTCAATGAAGCTTTCTTT. It specifies CASSLAAVPRGGLNEAFF.

The chain is built from TRBV6-5 and TRBJ1-1; the D is unclear. The CDR3 contains 14 residues. From germline, CDR1 is MNHEY and CDR2 SVGAGI. Trimming removed 4 bases at V and 5 bases at J, with 14 bases between. CDR3 in DNA: TGTGCCAGCAGTTGGGTGACACCTAGTACTGAAGCTTTCTTT. It codes for CASSWVTPSTEAFF.

The chain recombines TRBV5-1 with TRBJ1-1; 9 nucleotides align to TRBD1. The CDR3 covers 17 residues. In germline, CDR1 is SGHRS, CDR2 YFSETQ. The V segment lost 2 bases and the J segment 0 bases; nucleotides outside the gene matches: 8. As DNA, the CDR3 is TGCGCCAGCAGCTTCGACAGGGGGGAGAACATGAACACTGAAGCTTTCTTT. Translation gives CASSFDRGENMNTEAFF.

V is TRBV6-2 or TRBV6-3 and J is TRBJ2-7; D unresolved. Trimming removed 2 bases at V and 6 bases at J, with 5 bases between. The CDR3 runs 11 residues. Germline assignment: CDR1 MNHEY and CDR2 SVGEGT. DNA of the CDR3: TGTGCCAGCAGTTACAACTCCGAGCAGTACTTC. Protein product: CASSYNSEQYF.

Worth noting for this clonotype: The CDR3 does not close with the conserved phenylalanine or tryptophan, likely indicating a read error. The limits of the CDR3 on the DNA are not certain, so only TCRdb's listed CDR3 is given. The chain couples TRBV6-1 to TRBJ2-5; the D call in the table, TRBD2, was not verified against the DNA. The CDR3 is 15 residues long, ends included. Germline-derived CDR1 and CDR2 are MNHNS and SASEGT. This CDR3 is CASSEASGGAETLYL.

The V gene is TRBV7-9, the J gene TRBJ2-7; 8 nucleotides align to TRBD1. CDR3 length equals 14 residues. CDR1 is SEHNR, CDR2 FQNEAQ, per germline (reference sequence). V shed 6 bases and J 2 bases; nucleotides not matched to a gene: 6. The CDR3 loop reads CASRTDRAPYEQYF. The DNA of the CDR3 is TGTGCCAGCAGGACGGACAGGGCCCCCTACGAGCAGTACTTC.

This chain links TRBV7-3 with TRBJ2-1, with 8 nucleotides matching TRBD2. Germline V gene data show CDR1 as SGHTA and CDR2 as FQGTGA. With V trimmed by 5 bases and J by 9 bases, 3 bases remained unmatched. CDR3 length: 12 residues. The CDR3 DNA sequence: TGTGCCAGCAGCGGAGGGACTAGTGAGCAGTTCTTC. Its protein is CASSGGTSEQFF.

In its sample, this clonotype was seen a few times. V and J are TRBV6-5 and TRBJ2-2, with 8 bases matching TRBD1. CDR1 is MNHEY and CDR2 is SVGAGI in the germline V gene. The CDR3 is 14 residues long. V lost 4 bases, J lost 4 bases, and 2 bases stayed unmatched. The CDR3 region is CASSWTGITGELFF. CDR3 sequence (DNA): TGTGCCAGCAGTTGGACAGGGATCACCGGGGAGCTGTTTTTT.